Each of the 30 T cell receptor beta chains below was sequenced from the same sample in a study of OX40 agonist ivuxolimab in advanced cancers. Libraries were prepared by immunoSEQ multiplex PCR; TCRdb keeps only in-frame clonotypes and omits some of them. The data contain just under 85,000 clones, more than 80% of them singletons. The sequencing here drew on CD4+ or CD8+ T cells sorted from blood, taken in a trial of the OX40 agonist ivuxolimab. The receptors here all came from an adult with an advanced solid tumor such as melanoma, head and neck, liver or kidney cancer.

On this clone itself: An end of the junction does not agree with germline; a read error may underlie this. The chain is built from TRBV2 and TRBJ2-3; D is uncertain. The CDR3 totals 12 residues. Germline-derived CDR1 and CDR2 are SNHLY and FYNNEI. The CDR3 region has the DNA TGTGCCAGCACCGAAGGGAATTATCGTGGGGATTTT. Protein: CASTEGNYRGDF.

The gene calls are TRBV4-1 and TRBJ2-3, with D maybe TRBD1 (5 bases). Germline-derived CDR1 and CDR2 are MGHRA and YSYEKL. This CDR3 is 17 amino acids long. Trimming removed 0 bases at V and 2 bases at J, with 15 bases between. The CDR3 protein is CASSQDISDSFTDTQYF. The CDR3 DNA reads TGCGCCAGCAGCCAAGATATCTCCGACAGCTTCACAGATACGCAGTATTTT.

The V and J genes are TRBV4-3 and TRBJ2-3; tentative D call: TRBD1 (8 bases). CDR1 is LGHNA and CDR2 is YSLEER in the germline V gene. This CDR3 region has 15 residues. V was cut by 4 bases and J by 3 bases, with 14 bases left in between. The CDR3 coding sequence is TGCGCCAGCAGCCTTAACAGGGGGGGAACAGATACGCAGTATTTT. It translates to CASSLNRGGTDTQYF.

CDR3 nucleotide sequence: TGCGCCAGCAGCCAAGTTACAGGGGGCCGAAATCAGCCCCAGCATTTT. Amino acids: CASSQVTGGRNQPQHF. The rearrangement joins TRBV4-1 to TRBJ1-5; 9 bases line up with TRBD1. The CDR3 has 16 residues. Germline values: CDR1 MGHRA, CDR2 YSYEKL. The ends lost 1 base at V and 4 bases at J; junction bases unmatched: 5.

This clone was counted once. The chain employs TRBV18 and TRBJ2-3; D might be TRBD1 (6 bases). The CDR3 is made up of 14 amino acids. Germline V gene sequence: CDR1 KGHSH, CDR2 LQKENI. Deletions cut 3 bases from V and 1 base from J, with 8 bases between. CDR3 sequence: CASSPRQGTDTQYF. The CDR3 nucleotides are TGTGCCAGCTCACCCCGACAGGGCACAGATACGCAGTATTTT.

This chain links TRBV30 with TRBJ1-3; tentative D call: TRBD1 (6 bases). Between the trimmed V and J ends, which lost 5 bases and 0 bases, there was a span of 14 bases. The CDR3 is 15 amino acids. In germline, CDR1 is GTSNPN, CDR2 SVGIG (reference sequence). DNA of the CDR3: TGTGCCTGGCCCGTGACAGGCGACTCTGGAAACACCATATATTTT. Translation: CAWPVTGDSGNTIYF.

The V call is TRBV21-1, the J call TRBJ2-7; the table's D gene call, TRBD2, was not cross checked with the DNA. TRBV21-1 is a pseudogene segment. The length of the CDR3 is 17 residues. This CDR3 is CASSKRGVGLSSYEQYF. DNA for the CDR3: TGTGCCAGCAGCAAACGGGGGGTGGGGTTATCGTCTTACGAGCAGTACTTC.

The V and J genes are TRBV14 and TRBJ1-2, with TRBD1 matching over 7 bases. There are 19 residues in the CDR3. The junction had 17 bases not matched to a gene; V was cut back by 0 bases and J by 4 bases. The germline V gene has CDR1 SGHDN and CDR2 FVKESK. The CDR3 spells CASSQDNLGQLAIPYGYTF. The CDR3 region has the DNA TGTGCCAGCAGCCAAGATAACCTGGGACAGCTCGCGATTCCCTATGGCTACACCTTC.

The genes are TRBV10-3 and TRBJ2-7, with 8 bases identical to TRBD1. Germline trimming cut 2 bases from V and 6 bases from J; bases unmatched to any gene: 6. The CDR3 has 14 amino acids. Per the germline V gene, CDR1 is ENHRY and CDR2 is SYGVKD. Written as DNA, the CDR3 is TGTGCCATCAGTGAGGGGAGGACAGGGCCCGAGCAGTACGTC. Translating it yields CAISEGRTGPEQYV.

A remark on this clone: Additional DNA sequences in this sample encode the identical CDR3. The V gene is TRBV5-1, the J gene TRBJ2-5, with a weak D call TRBD2 (7 bases). CDR1 is SGHRS, CDR2 YFSETQ, per germline. This CDR3 spans 17 amino acids. Trimming removed 4 bases at V and 4 bases at J, with 23 bases between. The CDR3 coding sequence is TGCGCCAGCAGCAGGCCCGGGACCGGGGGCGGGGGAGAGACCCAGTACTTC. Translated, it gives CASSRPGTGGGGETQYF.

CDR3 amino acids: CASSPRTGGSYNSPLHF. In DNA form, the CDR3 reads TGTGCCAGCAGCCCCAGGACAGGGGGCTCCTATAATTCACCCCTCCACTTT. The chain recombines TRBV7-8 with TRBJ1-6, with 10 bases that match TRBD1. Germline CDR1 is SGHVS and CDR2 is FQNEAQ. This CDR3 region has 17 residues. The V segment lost 5 bases and the J segment 0 bases; nucleotides outside the gene matches: 4.

This chain joins TRBV5-6 and TRBJ1-1, with D perhaps TRBD1 (6 bases). Trimming shortened V by 2 bases and J by 7 bases, and 15 bases separated the two germline ends. Germline V lookup: CDR1 SGHDT, CDR2 YYEEEE. The CDR3 covers 14 residues. CDR3 in DNA: TGTGCCAGCAGCTTAACAGGGTTCATGAGTGAAGCTTTCTTT. Its protein is CASSLTGFMSEAFF.

The chain uses TRBV7-3 and TRBJ2-1, with unresolved D. The CDR3 length is 15 residues. Germline V gene data show CDR1 as SGHTA and CDR2 as FQGTGA. Trimming cost V 1 base and J 5 bases, with 12 bases left between them. CDR3 protein: CASSLIGQMNNEQFF. CDR3 in DNA: TGTGCCAGCAGCTTAATAGGTCAGATGAACAATGAGCAGTTCTTC.

The gene calls are TRBV4-2 and TRBJ1-1; 7 nucleotides match TRBD1. Losses at the gene ends were 0 bases for V and 7 bases for J; bases not matched to a gene: 5. Looked up from germline, CDR1 is LGHNA and CDR2 is YNFKEQ. The CDR3 runs 14 residues. CDR3 coding DNA: TGTGCCAGCAGCCAAGAACAGGGGATTGGTGAAGCTTTCTTT. Its protein product is CASSQEQGIGEAFF.

The chain carries TRBV6-5 and TRBJ1-1; D not certain. V was shortened by 6 bases and J by 1 base, with 12 bases between the two germline ends. The CDR3 runs 14 residues. Per the germline V gene, CDR1 is MNHEY and CDR2 is SVGAGI. The CDR3, as DNA: TGTGCCAGCAGAAGGGAGGGTGGGAACACTGAAGCTTTCTTT. Translation gives CASRREGGNTEAFF.

This clone was counted once. The rearrangement uses TRBV18 and TRBJ1-2, with a weak D call TRBD1 (5 bases). Trimming left V 1 base short and J 8 bases short, with 11 bases between. The CDR3 has 13 residues. Germline V CDR1 and CDR2: KGHSH, LQKENI. The CDR3 spells CASSPQGEGGYTF. In DNA form, the CDR3 reads TGTGCCAGCTCACCACAAGGGGAAGGGGGCTACACCTTC. The full variable domain, rest sourced from reference TRBV18 and TRBJ1-2, is NAGVMQNPRHLVRRRGQEARLRCSPMKGHSHVYWYRQLPEEGLKFMVYLQKENIIDESGMPKERFSAEFPKEGPSILRIQQVVRGDSAAYFCASSPQGEGGYTFGSGTRLTVV.

This clone was seen a few times. The chain employs TRBV28 and TRBJ1-5, with D tentatively TRBD1 (5 bases). The CDR3 extends over 13 amino acids. From germline, CDR1 is MDHEN and CDR2 SYDVKM. Trimming took 7 bases from V and 7 from J, leaving 14 bases between them. CDR3: CASMGDERQPQHF. The DNA for the CDR3 is TGTGCCAGCATGGGGGACGAGAGGCAGCCCCAGCATTTT.

The chain recombines TRBV19 with TRBJ2-5; 9 bases fit TRBD2. With V trimmed by 3 bases and J by 6 bases, 8 bases remained unmatched. The germline V gene encodes CDR1 LNHDA and CDR2 SQIVND (reference sequence). The CDR3 runs 15 residues. In DNA, the CDR3 is TGTGCCAGTAGTATGACCTGGACTAGCGTACAGACCCAGTACTTC. Protein product: CASSMTWTSVQTQYF.

The chain uses TRBV6-5 and TRBJ1-1, with 9 bases that match TRBD1. The CDR3 runs 14 residues. The germline V gene has CDR1 MNHEY and CDR2 SVGAGI. V gave up 3 bases and J gave up 5 bases; unmatched junction bases: 4. The CDR3 DNA sequence: TGTGCCAGCAGTTATGGGACAGGGAGGACTGAAGCTTTCTTT. Protein sequence: CASSYGTGRTEAFF.

This clone was seen only once. The gene calls are TRBV7-2 and TRBJ2-5; 8 bases are a match to TRBD2. With the DNA end fitting TRBJ2-7 better, the J assignment may be wrong. The CDR3 consists of 15 residues. Germline CDR1 reads SGHTA; CDR2 reads FQGNSA. As DNA, the CDR3 is TGTGCCAGCAGCTTACTGAGACTAGCGTACTACGAGCAGTACTTC. Amino acids: CASSLLRLAYYEQYF.

The rearrangement links TRBV6-1 to TRBJ2-3, with 9 bases lining up with TRBD2. CDR1 MNHNS and CDR2 SASEGT come from the germline V gene. V lost 2 bases and J lost 2; bases outside the gene matches: 2. The CDR3 runs 15 residues. This CDR3 reads CASSELAGFTDTQYF. Written as DNA, the CDR3 is TGTGCCAGCAGTGAACTAGCGGGGTTCACAGATACGCAGTATTTT.

In its sample, this clone was seen once. This chain connects TRBV2 to TRBJ2-7; 8 bases fit TRBD1. CDR3 length: 14 residues. Germline V CDR1 and CDR2: SNHLY, FYNNEI. With 3 bases clipped from V and 2 bases from J, the junction kept 3 bases outside the gene matches. CDR3 nucleotide sequence: TGTGCCAGCAGTGACGGGACAGGAACCTACGAGCAGTACTTC. Residues: CASSDGTGTYEQYF. The entire variable domain, with the rest obtained from reference TRBV2 and TRBJ2-7, is as follows: EPEVTQTPSHQVTQMGQEVILRCVPISNHLYFYWYRQILGQKVEFLVSFYNNEISEKSEIFDDQFSVERPDGSNFTLKIRSTKLEDSAMYFCASSDGTGTYEQYFGPGTRLTVT.

The rearrangement uses TRBV11-3 and TRBJ1-1; D perhaps matches TRBD1 (5 bases). V was cut by 5 bases and J by 4 bases, with 11 bases left in between. Germline V gives CDR1 SGHNT, CDR2 YENEEA. CDR3 length equals 13 residues. CDR3 protein: CASSIRVGTEAFF. The CDR3 DNA reads TGTGCCAGCAGCATCAGGGTAGGCACTGAAGCTTTCTTT.

The chain is built from TRBV15 and TRBJ1-6; 8 bases are a match to TRBD1. The V gene end was trimmed by 4 bases and the J gene end by 8 bases; junction bases not matched to a gene: 4. Germline V gives CDR1 LNHNV, CDR2 YYDKDF (reference sequence). This CDR3 has 14 residues. DNA of the CDR3: TGTGCCACCAGCAAGACAGGGGCTGATTCACCCCTCCACTTT. Protein: CATSKTGADSPLHF. Drawing the rest from reference TRBV15 and TRBJ1-6, the complete variable domain is DAMVIQNPRYQVTQFGKPVTLSCSQTLNHNVMYWYQQKSSQAPKLLFHYYDKDFNNEADTPDNFQSRRPNTSFCFLDIRSPGLGDTAMYLCATSKTGADSPLHFGNGTRLTVT.

The chain recombines TRBV5-1 with TRBJ2-2, with no clear D. The CDR3 sequence is 14 residues long. V was cut by 7 bases and J by 0 bases, with 10 bases left in between. CDR1 SGHRS and CDR2 YFSETQ come from the germline V gene. The CDR3 sequence is CASSPASNTGELFF. The CDR3 region has the DNA TGCGCCAGCTCCCCAGCTTCGAACACCGGGGAGCTGTTTTTT.

The chain is built from TRBV10-3 and TRBJ2-2; TRBD2 is a possible D gene (6 bases). CDR1 is ENHRY, CDR2 SYGVKD, per germline. The CDR3 is 15 residues long. V gave up 10 bases and J gave up 2 bases, with 17 bases separating them. In DNA form, the CDR3 reads TGTGCCACGAAATCGGGCGGGGCAAACACCGGGGAGCTGTTTTTT. As protein: CATKSGGANTGELFF.

This clone was counted a few times. The V gene is TRBV27, the J gene TRBJ2-3; D possibly uses TRBD1 or TRBD2 (5 bases each). V gave up 2 bases and J gave up 4 bases, with 10 bases separating them. This CDR3 has 14 residues. The germline V gene has CDR1 MNHEY and CDR2 SMNVEV (reference sequence). DNA of the CDR3: TGTGCCAGCAGTTTAAGGCAGGGAGCAGATACGCAGTATTTT. It specifies CASSLRQGADTQYF.

The V call is TRBV19, the J call TRBJ1-5, with a tentative D call TRBD1 (6 bases). The CDR3 is made up of 19 amino acids. Between the trimmed V and J ends, which lost 1 base and 3 bases, there was a span of 22 bases. Germline V gene sequence: CDR1 LNHDA, CDR2 SQIVND (reference sequence). The CDR3 DNA is TGTGCCAGTAGTATAGCCACCCGGTACGGGGGCCTATCCAATCAGCCCCAGCATTTT. This encodes CASSIATRYGGLSNQPQHF.

This chain links TRBV11-2 with TRBJ1-1, with D perhaps TRBD1 (5 bases). This CDR3 contains 16 residues. V lost 6 bases, J lost 1 base, and 18 bases lay in between. Germline CDR1 reads SGHAT; CDR2 reads FQNNGV. The CDR3 sequence is CASSSIGAGENTEAFF. The CDR3 DNA is TGTGCCAGCAGTTCCATTGGGGCGGGAGAGAACACTGAAGCTTTCTTT.

Of note for this clone: The germline gene is not matched at one end of the junction; a read error may be the cause. This chain links TRBV9 with TRBJ2-2, with D perhaps TRBD1 or TRBD2 (5 bases each). Germline-derived CDR1 and CDR2 are SGDLS and YYNGEE. The CDR3 runs 15 residues. The CDR3 region is CASSVGDRNTGELVF. DNA of the CDR3: TGTGCCAGCAGCGTAGGGGACCGGAACACCGGGGAGCTGGTTTTT.